These 3 T cell receptor beta chains share one sample of origin, sequenced in a study of blood T cell repertoires in COVID-19. The repertoire was sequenced with immunoSEQ multiplex PCR; TCRdb's copy has only in-frame clones and lacks some. The sample lists more than 65,000 clones, more than 75% occurring once. Sequencing input: peripheral blood. These receptors originate from a woman aged 55-69 years with acute or convalescent COVID-19.

A few counts support this clone. The CDR3 loop is CASSEGGLIYGYTF. The DNA for the CDR3 is TGTGCCAGCAGTGAAGGGGGGCTGATCTATGGCTACACCTTC. The J gene is TRBJ1-2, the V gene TRBV2; D is perhaps TRBD1 (6 bases). CDR3 length: 14 amino acids. The germline gives CDR1 SNHLY, CDR2 FYNNEI. The ends were cut back, 1 base at V and 4 bases at J, with 10 bases in the middle.

V and J are TRBV29-1 and TRBJ2-1, with a tentative D call TRBD2 (6 bases). Germline-derived CDR1 and CDR2 are SQVTM and ANQGSEA. This CDR3 is built from 10 residues. The CDR3 spells CSLTAGQQFF. The CDR3 nucleotides are TGCAGTTTGACAGCGGGCCAGCAGTTCTTC.

V is TRBV28 and J is TRBJ2-2; D is possibly TRBD1 (5 bases). The CDR3 extends over 16 amino acids. Germline V CDR1 and CDR2: MDHEN, SYDVKM. V was pared by 6 bases and J by 3 bases, with 17 bases between. In DNA form, the CDR3 reads TGTGCCAGCAGGGGGCAGGGTCTAATTGACACCGGGGAGCTGTTTTTT. Translation gives CASRGQGLIDTGELFF.